These T cell receptor beta chains were read from a single sample in a study of regulatory T cells in long-lasting Graves disease. TCRdb itself ran the multiplex PCR reads through MiXCR, one entry per CDR3 protein. The sample shows 500,000 or so distinct CDR3 sequences, roughly 15% of them seen only once. Separately, the same data were catalogued under a study of T cells in Graves' hyperthyroidism and ophthalmopathy.

This specimen consisted of peripheral blood mononuclear cells (PBMCs), obtained at new diagnosis, from a patient treated with antithyroid drugs. All receptors come from a woman between 50 and 59 years old with Graves disease. CDR3s include the opening cysteine and the closing phenylalanine or tryptophan. Fields, in order: CDR3 DNA, CDR3 protein, D gene, J gene, clone size, V gene. The D gene is left open where the match is weak. Clone sizes are given selectively: once, few, many, or a class where the clone is expanded.

DNA: TGTGCCAGCTCACCCATGGGAGTCAACACTGAAGCTTTCTTT; CDR3: CASSPMGVNTEAFF; D: -; J: TRBJ1-1; size: many; V: TRBV18
DNA: TGTGCCAGCAGTGACATGGCAGGAGTTAACACTGAAGCTTTCTTT; CDR3: CASSDMAGVNTEAFF; D: -; J: TRBJ1-1; size: many; V: TRBV6-2/TRBV6-3
DNA: TGTGCCAGCAGCATTACGGGCGGGTGGGGGCAAAACATTCAGTACTTC; CDR3: CASSITGGWGQNIQYF; D: -; J: TRBJ2-4; size: -; V: TRBV7-2
DNA: TGTGCCAGCAGTGAAGTAAGAGTCAACTATGGCTACACCTTC; CDR3: CASSEVRVNYGYTF; D: -; J: TRBJ1-2; size: many; V: TRBV6-1
DNA: TGTGCCAGCAGCTCATCGGCTTATTCCACAGATACGCAGTATTTT; CDR3: CASSSSAYSTDTQYF; D: -; J: TRBJ2-3; size: many; V: TRBV7-9
DNA: TGTGCCAGCAGCATGGGAATTACTAACTATGGCTACACCTTC; CDR3: CASSMGITNYGYTF; D: -; J: TRBJ1-2; size: few; V: TRBV7-9
DNA: TGTGCCAGCAGCGTAGAAGCGGGAAGGTCCTACGAGCAGTACTTC; CDR3: CASSVEAGRSYEQYF; D: TRBD2; J: TRBJ2-7; size: many; V: TRBV9
DNA: TGTGCCAGCAGCCCCAGCGGGAACGGGTACGAGCAGTACTTC; CDR3: CASSPSGNGYEQYF; D: TRBD2; J: TRBJ2-7; size: many; V: TRBV12-3/TRBV12-4
DNA: TGTGCCAGCTCACCCAAAAACAGAAAGACGGATAATTCACCCCTCCACTTT; CDR3: CASSPKNRKTDNSPLHF; D: -; J: TRBJ1-6; size: few; V: TRBV18
DNA: TGTGCCAGCAGCCCCGGGAGCCCAGATACGCAGTATTTT; CDR3: CASSPGSPDTQYF; D: -; J: TRBJ2-3; size: few; V: TRBV7-9
DNA: TGTGCCAGCTCACCACCGGCTAGCGGGTTCTACAATGAGCAGTTCTTC; CDR3: CASSPPASGFYNEQFF; D: TRBD2; J: TRBJ2-1; size: -; V: TRBV18
DNA: TGTGCCAGCAGTAATAAACCGGGACAGGGGGCCGGCAATCAGCCCCAGCATTTT; CDR3: CASSNKPGQGAGNQPQHF; D: TRBD1; J: TRBJ1-5; size: many; V: TRBV2
DNA: TGTGCCATCAAACCGGGACTAGCGGGAGCCGGGGAGCTGTTTTTT; CDR3: CAIKPGLAGAGELFF; D: TRBD2; J: TRBJ2-2; size: few; V: TRBV10-3
DNA: TGCAGCGTCGGGACTAGCGGGAGCAGCACAGATACGCAGTATTTT; CDR3: CSVGTSGSSTDTQYF; D: TRBD2; J: TRBJ2-3; size: few; V: TRBV29-1
DNA: TGTGCCAGCCGCCTTTCCTCCCCTAATCAGCCCCAGCATTTT; CDR3: CASRLSSPNQPQHF; D: -; J: TRBJ1-5; size: -; V: TRBV28
DNA: TGTGCCATCCTTGGAGGGGCCCTGAACACTGAAGCTTTCTTT; CDR3: CAILGGALNTEAFF; D: -; J: TRBJ1-1; size: many; V: TRBV10-3
DNA: TGTGCCAGCAGCTTAGATGTTGGTGGGGTTAGGGCTGCTCTTCGTGAGCAGTTCTTC; CDR3: CASSLDVGGVRAALREQFF; D: -; J: TRBJ2-1; size: many; V: TRBV11-2
DNA: TGTGCCTGGAGTCGCCTGGGGGAGACCCAGTACTTC; CDR3: CAWSRLGETQYF; D: -; J: TRBJ2-5; size: many; V: TRBV30
DNA: TGTGCCAGCAGCTCAGGACTAGCGGGGGACGTGGATACGCAGTATTTT; CDR3: CASSSGLAGDVDTQYF; D: TRBD2; J: TRBJ2-3; size: many; V: TRBV7-3
DNA: TGTGCCAGCAGCTTAGTGCTTGCAGGACAGGGCTCCTACGAGCAGTACTTC; CDR3: CASSLVLAGQGSYEQYF; D: TRBD1; J: TRBJ2-7; size: -; V: TRBV7-9
DNA: TGTGCCAGCAGCTTAGCACCAGGGGAGACCCAGTACTTC; CDR3: CASSLAPGETQYF; D: -; J: TRBJ2-5; size: many; V: TRBV11-2
DNA: TGTGCCAGCAGAACCGGGACAGGGGGTTACAATGAGCAGTTCTTC; CDR3: CASRTGTGGYNEQFF; D: TRBD1; J: TRBJ2-1; size: many; V: TRBV12-3/TRBV12-4
DNA: TGTGCCAGCAGTTACGATCTCCGGCACGGGGATGAAAAACTGTTTTTT; CDR3: CASSYDLRHGDEKLFF; D: -; J: TRBJ1-4; size: few; V: TRBV6-2/TRBV6-3
DNA: TGTGCCAGCAGAAGACAGGACCAAGGGGGCTACACCTTC; CDR3: CASRRQDQGGYTF; D: -; J: TRBJ1-2; size: many; V: TRBV3-1
DNA: TGTGCCAGCAAGTTTGTCGGACCGAACAATGAGCAGTTCTTC; CDR3: CASKFVGPNNEQFF; D: -; J: TRBJ2-1; size: many; V: TRBV28
DNA: TGTGCCAGCAGTTTCCCGGGGCTCGATACGCAGTATTTT; CDR3: CASSFPGLDTQYF; D: -; J: TRBJ2-3; size: many; V: TRBV27
DNA: TGTGCCAGTAGTAGAGACAGGAGGTACGAGCAGTACTTC; CDR3: CASSRDRRYEQYF; D: -; J: TRBJ2-7; size: -; V: TRBV19
DNA: TGTGCCAGCAGTTTAATCCAGGATAATTCACCCCTCCACTTT; CDR3: CASSLIQDNSPLHF; D: -; J: TRBJ1-6; size: many; V: TRBV28